This T cell receptor beta chain was recovered during a study of OX40 agonist ivuxolimab in advanced cancers. On the study more broadly: Hepatocellular carcinoma, melanoma, renal cell or head and neck cancer was diagnosed in the dose-escalation patients. Partial responses occurred in Three dose-escalation patients, one with hepatocellular carcinoma and two with cutaneous melanoma.

General observations from the study: More expanded clones were seen, on average, in CD8+ T cells than in CD4+.

Germline-derived CDR1 and CDR2 are LNHNV and YYDKDF (reference sequence). Between the trimmed V and J ends, which lost 1 base and 7 bases, there was a span of 16 bases. The CDR3 covers 15 residues. With regard to this clone: Antigen unknown.

Measured with immunoSEQ multiplex PCR; TCRdb has only the in-frame clones, and not every one. The table has more than 65,000 clones, 80% to 90% seen once; the top ten hold 25%. This clonotype originated in an adult with an advanced solid tumor such as melanoma, head and neck, liver or kidney cancer. Material: CD4+ or CD8+ T cells sorted from blood, obtained in a trial of the OX40 agonist ivuxolimab. V and J are TRBV15 and TRBJ1-1, with D unresolved. In DNA, the CDR3 is TGTGCCACCAGCAGAGTGAATTTAGGGCAGATTGAAGCTTTCTTT. This gives the protein CATSRVNLGQIEAFF.